The 14 T cell receptor beta chains presented below share a single source sample, sequenced in a study of blood T cell repertoires in COVID-19 (dated by TCRdb to about 2020). The method behind the library was the immunoSEQ multiplex PCR assay. TCRdb re-hosts the immuneACCESS table, in-frame sequences only. Its copies lack some clones; in the studies checked, an unresolved V gene accounts for under half of them, and the cause for the rest is not known. The sample records over 35,000 clones, around nine tenths of which are singletons. The ten largest clones take up roughly 10% of the sample. Sequences were obtained from peripheral blood. The source of these receptors is a man in his fifties with active COVID-19.

CDR3 region: CASSRPLGDEQYF. The CDR3 DNA follows: TGTGCCAGCAGTCGCCCCCTCGGGGACGAGCAGTACTTC. J is TRBJ2-7 and V is TRBV6-8; D is possibly TRBD2 (5 bases). The CDR3 runs to 13 residues. CDR1 is MNHGY and CDR2 is SAAAGT in the germline V gene. Between the trimmed V and J ends, which lost 5 bases and 5 bases, there was a span of 13 bases.

The genes are TRBV9 and TRBJ1-1; D not certain. Trimming took 0 bases from V and 1 from J, leaving 10 bases between them. The length of the CDR3 is 15 residues. Per germline, CDR1 SGDLS and CDR2 YYNGEE. The CDR3 protein is CASSVGVEWNTEAFF. The CDR3, as DNA: TGTGCCAGCAGCGTAGGTGTTGAGTGGAACACTGAAGCTTTCTTT.

This clone was detected once. The chain has TRBV5-1 and TRBJ1-6, with a tentative D call TRBD1 (5 bases). Trimming removed 2 bases at V and 9 bases at J, with 15 bases between. Per germline, CDR1 SGHRS and CDR2 YFSETQ. This CDR3 spans 15 amino acids. This chain's CDR3 is CASSFDRTGGSPLHF. CDR3 sequence (DNA): TGCGCCAGCAGCTTCGACCGGACGGGGGGTTCACCCCTCCACTTT.

This clone has a single count. The chain employs TRBV28 and TRBJ1-1, with unresolved D. The germline gives CDR1 MDHEN, CDR2 SYDVKM. Trimming removed 2 bases from V and 3 bases from J, with 10 bases in between. There are 14 residues in the CDR3. CDR3 amino acids: CASSLRTRDTEAFF. In DNA form, the CDR3 reads TGTGCCAGCAGTTTACGGACGAGGGACACTGAAGCTTTCTTT. Complete variable domain (other parts from reference TRBV28 and TRBJ1-1): DVKVTQSSRYLVKRTGEKVFLECVQDMDHENMFWYRQDPGLGLRLIYFSYDVKMKEKGDIPEGYSVSREKKERFSLILESASTNQTSMYLCASSLRTRDTEAFFGQGTRLTVV.

This clone was detected only once. The chain recombines TRBV27 with TRBJ1-2, with TRBD1 matching over 8 bases. The CDR3 loop spans 15 amino acids. Per germline, CDR1 MNHEY and CDR2 SMNVEV (reference sequence). The trim removed 5 bases at V and 3 bases at J, leaving 8 bases unmatched. CDR3 protein: CASSPILTGDYGYTF. CDR3 sequence (DNA): TGTGCCAGCAGTCCGATATTGACAGGGGACTATGGCTACACCTTC.

CDR3 protein: CASSLGGRANTDTQYF. DNA for the CDR3: TGCGCCAGCAGCTTGGGCGGGAGGGCCAACACAGATACGCAGTATTTT. The chain is built from TRBV5-1 and TRBJ2-3, with TRBD2 matching over 9 bases. CDR3 length equals 16 residues. CDR1 and CDR2 from the germline V gene are SGHRS and YFSETQ. V lost 0 bases and J lost 2; bases outside the gene matches: 4.

The chain joins TRBV5-1 to TRBJ2-1; TRBD2 aligns across 8 bases. This CDR3 has 17 residues. Germline V gives CDR1 SGHRS, CDR2 YFSETQ. With 0 bases clipped from V and 5 bases from J, the junction kept 10 bases outside the gene matches. CDR3 DNA: TGCGCCAGCAGCTTGGAGGCCGGCGGGAGGTTGGACAATGAGCAGTTCTTC. Its protein is CASSLEAGGRLDNEQFF.

V usage is TRBV5-1 and J usage is TRBJ2-3, with 7 bases identical to TRBD2. Germline CDR1 is SGHRS and CDR2 is YFSETQ. The CDR3 sequence is 14 residues long. Unmatched junction bases numbered 1, after V lost 0 bases and J lost 3 bases. In nucleotides, the CDR3 is TGCGCCAGCAGCTTGGCGGGGGGTACAGATACGCAGTATTTT. Translating it yields CASSLAGGTDTQYF.

This clone was detected only once. The chain employs TRBV27 and TRBJ1-1; 8 positions agree with TRBD1. There are 14 residues in the CDR3. Trimming at V came to 6 bases and at J to 6 bases, leaving 9 bases not matched to a gene. The germline gives CDR1 MNHEY, CDR2 SMNVEV (reference sequence). The CDR3 coding sequence is TGTGCCAGCAGCTACACGACAGGGGCTTCTGAAGCTTTCTTT. Translated: CASSYTTGASEAFF.

The rearrangement joins TRBV4-1 to TRBJ1-4, with 11 bases lining up with TRBD1. The CDR3 extends over 16 amino acids. CDR1 and CDR2 (germline): MGHRA, YSYEKL. The V gene end was trimmed by 2 bases and the J gene end by 7 bases; junction bases not matched to a gene: 6. The chain's CDR3 is CASSQRTGGGGEKLFF. The CDR3 coding sequence is TGCGCCAGCAGCCAAAGGACAGGGGGCGGGGGTGAAAAACTGTTTTTT.

V and J are TRBV28 and TRBJ1-1, with 8 bases aligning to TRBD1. Germline trimming cut 5 bases from V and 4 bases from J; bases unmatched to any gene: 9. In germline, CDR1 is MDHEN, CDR2 SYDVKM. This CDR3 has 15 amino acids. CDR3 sequence reads: CASSPGGTGRTEAFF. As DNA, the CDR3 is TGTGCCAGCAGTCCGGGCGGGACAGGACGCACTGAAGCTTTCTTT. Drawing the rest from reference TRBV28 and TRBJ1-1, the complete variable domain is DVKVTQSSRYLVKRTGEKVFLECVQDMDHENMFWYRQDPGLGLRLIYFSYDVKMKEKGDIPEGYSVSREKKERFSLILESASTNQTSMYLCASSPGGTGRTEAFFGQGTRLTVV.

The chain links TRBV18 to TRBJ2-3, with D possibly matching TRBD2 (5 bases). Germline V CDR1 and CDR2: KGHSH, LQKENI. The CDR3 is 14 residues long. The germline V and J ends were trimmed by 2 bases and 4 bases, with 10 bases remaining between them. The CDR3 protein is CASSPMSGPDTQYF. DNA of the CDR3: TGTGCCAGCTCACCAATGAGCGGCCCAGATACGCAGTATTTT.

The chain links TRBV7-3 to TRBJ2-5; perhaps TRBD1 as D (6 bases). V lost 3 bases and J lost 3, with 8 bases in between. The CDR3 spans 13 residues. Per germline, CDR1 SGHTA and CDR2 FQGTGA. The CDR3 DNA reads as TGTGCCAGCAGCTTCGCAGGGGAAGAGACCCAGTACTTC. It specifies CASSFAGEETQYF.

This sequence joins TRBV7-9 and TRBJ1-2; D gene ambiguous. Trimming took 1 base from V and 6 from J, leaving 12 bases between them. The germline CDR1 and CDR2 sequences are SEHNR and FQNEAQ (reference sequence). This CDR3 region has 14 residues. This CDR3 is CASSLDRGFDGYTF. The CDR3, as DNA: TGTGCCAGCAGCTTAGATCGGGGTTTCGATGGCTACACCTTC.